This T cell receptor (beta chain) was captured in a study of identical twins (dated by TCRdb to the mid-2010s). Regarding the research as a whole: To test whether fetal clonotypes persist, this study deep-sequenced TCR alpha and beta repertoires from monozygotic twins, from unrelated adults of various ages, and from cord blood. Replicate twin experiments were performed at different times using different library preparation protocols to rule out contamination. What the research found in general, with its limitations: Out-of-frame TCR alpha sharing in monozygotic twins was systematically underestimated by recombination models, whereas sharing between unrelated individuals was in agreement with the recombination models. Conclusions relied on cross-sectional statistical analysis, since the same donors could not be followed over many years. Abundant cord blood beta clonotypes carried fewer insertions; young adult naive repertoires showed a weaker similar trend, while memory repertoires showed none. Out-of-frame TCR alpha sequences shared between twins showed an excess of low generation-probability sequences compared with coincidental sharing between unrelated individuals. Zero-insertion analyses could be partly confounded by invariant T cells such as MAIT and iNKT, although diverse VJ usage argued against such confounding for most clonotypes. Excess twin sharing in beta out-of-frame sequences was weaker because fewer shared sequences lowered the signal-to-noise ratio.

A remark on this clonotype: Its antigen is not yet known. Base qualities are not provided; no much larger clone lies one nucleotide away.

The method behind the library was 5' RACE. The listed sequencing device is Illumina HiSeq 2000. A universal primer binding site was added through template switching, and the final cDNA carried a unique molecular identifier so that TCR cDNA molecules could be counted accurately. First-strand cDNA for TCR alpha and beta chains was synthesized from specific primers in the conserved constant-segment region. To control for contamination, every cDNA library carried two barcodes: a SMART-Mk sample barcode plus Illumina barcodes. TruSeq adapter sequences along with Illumina sample barcodes were introduced in two successive PCR steps. The TCR alpha and beta cDNA libraries were sequenced on the Illumina HiSeq platform using custom primers. Per the authors' processing: Raw reads were processed with MiGEC to extract unique molecular identifiers, and MiXCR was used to determine CDR3 positions. For each individual, recombination models were inferred using an EM algorithm with the repgenHMM and IGoR tools. The analysis of shared clonotypes was done with the tcR package in R, with sharing normalized by the product of cloneset sizes. To study raw recombination without the effects of thymic and clonal selection, out-of-frame nonproductive sequences were analyzed. TCRdb reran the public reads through fastp at Q25 and MiXCR, keeping productive beta chains. Entries are consolidated by CDR3 protein sequence, retaining the most common genes and DNA. TCRdb assigned the V and J calls; the authors' analysis was not used. This sample lists 350,000 to 450,000 distinct CDR3 sequences; around 20% were detected once. The ten top clones hold 12% of the sample.

Every donor was a healthy Caucasian. Three unrelated non-twin adults were also sequenced: a male aged 18 to 30, a male aged 50 to 60 and a female aged 50 to 60. Using Miltenyi CD45RO+ enrichment and human naive T-cell isolation kits, memory (CD45RO+) and naive T cells were isolated from PBMC. Via the germline V gene (reference sequence), CDR1 is SGHKS and CDR2 YYEKEE. The CDR3 measures 16 amino acids from cysteine to phenylalanine. CDR3 DNA only is kept here, 48 bases in frame from base 1. From V the trimming removes 2 bases and from J it removes 2 bases, while the gene matches leave 6 bases of the junction unaccounted for.

The sample taken for sequencing was naive T cells sorted from blood. This specimen's cell subset or site label, per the study, means: cells isolated with a human naive T-cell isolation kit. The sequence links TRBV5-5 to TRBJ2-3; 9 of the junction bases match TRBD1. This receptor was identified in a man over 45 in good health. The nucleotide sequence is TGTGCCAGCAGCTTACCCGGGACAGGGTCCACAGATACGCAGTATTTT. This is translated as CASSLPGTGSTDTQYF.